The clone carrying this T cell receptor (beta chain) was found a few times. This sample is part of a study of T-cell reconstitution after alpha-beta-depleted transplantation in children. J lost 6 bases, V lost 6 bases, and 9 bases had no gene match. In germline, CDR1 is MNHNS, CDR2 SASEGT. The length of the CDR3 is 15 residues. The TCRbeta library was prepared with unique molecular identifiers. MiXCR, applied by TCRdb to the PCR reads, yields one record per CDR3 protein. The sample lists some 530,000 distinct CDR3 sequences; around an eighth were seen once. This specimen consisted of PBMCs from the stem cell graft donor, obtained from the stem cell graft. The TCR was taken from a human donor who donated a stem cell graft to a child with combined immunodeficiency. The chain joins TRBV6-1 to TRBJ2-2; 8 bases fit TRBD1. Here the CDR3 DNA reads TGTGCCAGCAGCGTCAGGGGGCAAATTGCCGGGGAGCTGTTTTTT. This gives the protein CASSVRGQIAGELFF.